Sequencing of this T cell receptor (beta chain) was carried out in a study of post-analysis software for immune sequencing data. Study-level information: The disease courses spanned relapsing-remitting, secondary progressive and progressive-relapsing forms of multiple sclerosis. The study, taken as a whole, reports: Controls showed lower frequencies than patients for a handful of TRBV segments, and TRBV5-6, TRBV5-1 and TRBV20-1 were among these.

This CDR3 has 14 residues. Trimming pared 3 bases from V and 0 bases from J, leaving 8 bases between. Germline CDR1 and CDR2: LNHNV and YYDKDF (reference sequence). The TCR beta cDNA libraries contained unique molecular identifiers. The T cell input of roughly 0.9 to 11 million gave approximately 500,000 cDNA molecules. TCRdb passed the PCR reads through MiXCR, listing each CDR3 protein once. The table lists hundreds of thousands of distinct CDR3 sequences, 30% of them singletons, with approximately 0.6% in the top ten. As to this clonotype: Its antigen is as yet unknown.

The material sequenced was blood. This sequence was found in a girl between 10 and 17 years old with multiple sclerosis. This chain joins TRBV15 and TRBJ1-1, with a weak D call TRBD1 (5 bases). CDR3: CATSRVRVNTEAFF. As DNA, the CDR3 is TGTGCCACCAGCAGGGTCAGGGTGAACACTGAAGCTTTCTTT.